The entry below describes one T cell receptor (beta chain). Its antigen remains unidentified. Making use of molecular barcodes, quantitative 5'-RACE generated TCR beta libraries. MiXCR, run by TCRdb on the 5' RACE reads, gives a single entry per CDR3 protein. The sample holds 200,000 to 250,000 distinct CDR3 sequences, more than 25% seen once. The source of the sample is a study of CD8 T cells in ankylosing spondylitis. Study-wide findings and caveats: A TCR beta motif of fewer than ten highly homologous variants appeared characteristic of ankylosing spondylitis blood. Reportedly, disease-linked clones are significantly enriched in ankylosing spondylitis patients' matched synovial fluid.

The CDR3 is made up of 15 amino acids. Trimming removed 1 base from V and 1 base from J, with 13 bases in between. Germline CDR1 reads DFQATT; CDR2 reads SNEGSKA (reference sequence). The sequenced material came from blood, either unsorted or a sorted T cell fraction (not recorded which). V gene TRBV20-1 combines with J gene TRBJ2-5; D might be TRBD2 (6 bases). This TCR derives from a male donor with ankylosing spondylitis or in good health (not recorded which). CDR3 residues: CSARVAAKGQETQYF. CDR3 coding DNA: TGCAGTGCTAGAGTAGCGGCGAAAGGCCAAGAGACCCAGTACTTC.